What follows describes a single T cell receptor (beta chain). The entry originates in a study of blood T cell repertoires in COVID-19. CDR3 length: 15 amino acids. CDR1 and CDR2 (germline): SGHVS, FNYEAQ. The V and J ends lost 5 bases and 1 base, in that order; junction bases with no gene match: 5. The Seattle site enrolled patients during active infection and followed them longitudinally. TCRdb keeps only in-frame clones here, not all; method: immunoSEQ multiplex PCR. The data contain hundreds of thousands of clones, about nine tenths of them singletons. This rearrangement joins TRBV7-6 to TRBJ2-3; TRBD2 matches at 8 bases. Material for sequencing was peripheral blood. The TCR was taken from a man aged 50-60 years with COVID-19, enrolled during active disease. CDR3 sequence (DNA): TGTGCCAGCAGCCGGGGGGGGGACGGCACAGATACGCAGTATTTT. This sequence encodes CASSRGGDGTDTQYF.